Following are 21 T cell receptor beta chains from one sample sequenced in a study of blood T cell repertoires in COVID-19. Profiled with immunoSEQ multiplex PCR; TCRdb holds only in-frame clones, not every one. The table shows some 120,000 clones, with 80% to 90% occurring only once. The material sequenced was peripheral blood. The receptors originated from a man aged 65 to 79 with active or convalescent COVID-19.

Only a few counts were recorded for this clone. The chain couples TRBV28 to TRBJ2-3; maybe TRBD2 (6 bases). Germline CDR1 reads MDHEN; CDR2 reads SYDVKM. V was cut by 7 bases and J by 2 bases, with 16 bases left in between. The CDR3 covers 15 residues. This CDR3 is CASTSGLLITDTQYF. CDR3 coding DNA: TGTGCCAGCACCTCGGGACTCCTCATCACAGATACGCAGTATTTT.

This clone was seen more than once but under ten times. V is TRBV6-1 and J is TRBJ1-2, with unresolved D. This CDR3 has 16 residues. Looked up from germline, CDR1 is MNHNS and CDR2 is SASEGT. V lost 4 bases, J lost 6 bases, and 21 bases lay in between. DNA of the CDR3: TGTGCCAGCAGTGCCTCCGGGATTACCTTCCACCATGGCTACACCTTC. This codes for CASSASGITFHHGYTF.

The V gene is TRBV5-1, the J gene TRBJ2-5; 7 nucleotides align to TRBD2. J gave up 3 bases and V 0 bases, and 8 bases lay outside the gene matches. The CDR3 spans 16 residues. CDR1 SGHRS and CDR2 YFSETQ come from the germline V gene. The CDR3 nucleotides read TGCGCCAGCAGCTTGGGGTCGGGAGGCTTAAAAGAGACCCAGTACTTC. This codes for CASSLGSGGLKETQYF.

The CDR3 nucleotides read TGTGCCAGCAGCAGGGGGACAGGGGAGCACAGAATCGAAGCTTTCTTT. It is translated as CASSRGTGEHRIEAFF. V usage is TRBV11-2 and J usage is TRBJ1-1; TRBD1 aligns across 10 bases. Per the germline V gene, CDR1 is SGHAT and CDR2 is FQNNGV. V was pared by 5 bases and J by 8 bases, with 14 bases of the junction left unmatched. The CDR3 loop spans 16 amino acids.

This sequence joins TRBV7-3 and TRBJ1-2, with D tentatively TRBD1 (5 bases). The CDR3 has 17 residues. The V and J ends lost 3 bases and 6 bases respectively, with 23 bases between them. Germline CDR1 is SGHTA and CDR2 is FQGTGA. The CDR3 protein is CASSFWAPPGNLNGYTF. For the CDR3, the DNA is TGTGCCAGCAGCTTTTGGGCCCCCCCAGGGAATTTAAATGGCTACACCTTC.

CDR3 bases: TGTGCCAGCAGCTCCGGGACATCCCCCGGGGAGCTGTTTTTT. It translates to CASSSGTSPGELFF. This chain connects TRBV9 to TRBJ2-2; a possible D gene is TRBD1 (6 bases). V lost 4 bases and J lost 6, with 13 bases in between. CDR1 SGDLS and CDR2 YYNGEE come from the germline V gene. CDR3 size: 14 residues.

This clone was recorded once. V gene TRBV10-3 combines with J gene TRBJ2-1, with TRBD2 matching over 11 bases. This CDR3 spans 16 amino acids. Trimming at V came to 6 bases and at J to 5 bases, leaving 9 bases not matched to a gene. The germline V gene has CDR1 ENHRY and CDR2 SYGVKD. The CDR3 coding sequence is TGTGCCATCAGCTCCACGGGACTAGCGGTTAACAATGAGCAGTTCTTC. This encodes CAISSTGLAVNNEQFF.

The chain uses TRBV29-1 and TRBJ2-1; 8 positions agree with TRBD1. This CDR3 comprises 15 residues. The V and J ends lost 8 bases and 5 bases, in that order; junction bases with no gene match: 14. The germline gives CDR1 SQVTM, CDR2 ANQGSEA. CDR3 in amino acids: CSLTQGALPDNEQFF. CDR3 in DNA: TGCAGCCTTACCCAGGGGGCCTTACCGGACAATGAGCAGTTCTTC.

In its sample, this clone was seen once. The rearrangement uses TRBV19 and TRBJ1-4; D remains unclear. V lost 5 bases and J 5 bases, leaving 12 bases between the germline ends. Germline V gene lookup returns CDR1 LNHDA and CDR2 SQIVND (reference sequence). The CDR3 length is 14 residues. The CDR3 DNA reads TGTGCCAGTAGTTTGACGGGTACCAATGAAAAACTGTTTTTT. Residues: CASSLTGTNEKLFF.

This clone was observed a single time. The rearrangement links TRBV3-1 (or the pseudogene TRBV3-2) to TRBJ2-2; 9 bases map to TRBD2. V was pared by 1 base and J by 4 bases, with 4 bases of the junction left unmatched. This CDR3 comprises 16 residues. Germline loops: CDR1 LGHDT, CDR2 YNNKEL (reference sequence). CDR3 nucleotides: TGTGCCAGCAGCCAAGGCGCTAGCGGGACCACCGGGGAGCTGTTTTTT. Amino acid sequence: CASSQGASGTTGELFF.

The genes are TRBV7-9 and TRBJ1-2; 7 bases map to TRBD1. CDR1 and CDR2 from the germline V gene are SEHNR and FQNEAQ (reference sequence). After removal of 3 bases from V and 7 bases from J, the junction contained 5 bases not matched to a gene. The CDR3 sequence is 13 residues long. CDR3 protein: CASSLQGVGGYTF. For the CDR3, the DNA is TGTGCCAGCAGCTTGCAGGGGGTTGGTGGCTACACCTTC.

The genes are TRBV5-1 and TRBJ1-3; weak D call: TRBD1 (6 bases). Germline CDR1 and CDR2: SGHRS and YFSETQ. V lost 4 bases and J lost 4, with 12 bases in between. CDR3 length: 14 amino acids. In nucleotides, the CDR3 is TGCGCCAGCAGCGGGGGCTCGGGGGGAAACACCATATATTTT. Translating gives CASSGGSGGNTIYF.

This clone was seen only a few times. The rearrangement joins TRBV28 to TRBJ1-6; D gene unclear. The CDR3 extends over 19 amino acids. Germline CDR1 is MDHEN and CDR2 is SYDVKM. Trimming shortened V by 6 bases and J by 9 bases, and 30 bases separated the two germline ends. This CDR3 reads CASSRALGFVSVRTSPLHF. The CDR3 bases are TGTGCCAGCAGCCGCGCACTCGGGTTCGTGTCAGTTAGAACTTCACCCCTCCACTTT.

Remarks on this clone: At the DNA level, this CDR3 is encoded by other sequences in the same sample as well. This chain joins TRBV28 and TRBJ1-5, with D maybe TRBD1 (6 bases). Germline V gene lookup returns CDR1 MDHEN and CDR2 SYDVKM. With 7 bases removed from V and 5 bases from J, the gap between germline ends came to 24 bases. There are 17 residues in the CDR3. CDR3 region: CASIYQGGIIGYQPQHF. As DNA, the CDR3 is TGTGCCAGCATCTACCAAGGGGGAATCATCGGGTATCAGCCCCAGCATTTT.

The genes are TRBV27 and TRBJ1-6; 9 nucleotides line up with TRBD1. The V gene's germline CDR1 is MNHEY and CDR2 SMNVEV (reference sequence). This CDR3 contains 12 residues. J lost 8 bases, V lost 8 bases, and 1 base had no gene match. The CDR3 nucleotides read TGTGCCAGCCGGGACAGGGATTCACCCCTCCACTTT. Its translation: CASRDRDSPLHF.

V and J are TRBV5-6 and TRBJ1-1, with D maybe TRBD1 (6 bases). The CDR3 runs to 14 residues. The V and J ends lost 0 bases and 8 bases respectively, with 14 bases between them. From germline, CDR1 is SGHDT and CDR2 YYEEEE. The CDR3 nucleotides read TGTGCCAGCAGCTTGGGACAGGACGAGAAAGAAGCTTTCTTT. This codes for CASSLGQDEKEAFF.

V usage is TRBV3-1 (or the pseudogene TRBV3-2) and J usage is TRBJ1-5; no firm D call. The CDR3 contains 12 residues. CDR1 and CDR2 (germline): LGHDT, YNNKEL (reference sequence). Trimming shortened V by 1 base and J by 4 bases, and 2 bases separated the two germline ends. CDR3 coding DNA: TGTGCCAGCAGCCAAGCTAATCAGCCCCAGCATTTT. It is translated as CASSQANQPQHF.

The CDR3 DNA reads TGCGCCAGCAGCTTGGGGACAGGGGGCGCGGGAGAGACCCAGTACTTC. It translates to CASSLGTGGAGETQYF. This chain uses TRBV5-1 with TRBJ2-5; 11 bases are a match to TRBD1. This CDR3 spans 16 amino acids. V trimming: 0 bases; J trimming: 4 bases; junction bases outside the gene matches: 5. From germline, CDR1 is SGHRS and CDR2 YFSETQ. The whole variable domain, filled in from reference TRBV5-1 and TRBJ2-5, reads KAGVTQTPRYLIKTRGQQVTLSCSPISGHRSVSWYQQTPGQGLQFLFEYFSETQRNKGNFPGRFSGRQFSNSRSEMNVSTLELGDSALYLCASSLGTGGAGETQYFGPGTRLLVL.

This chain joins TRBV11-2 and TRBJ2-1, with TRBD2 identical over 7 bases. CDR3 length equals 14 residues. J was trimmed by 6 bases and V by 5 bases; bases with no gene match: 7. Germline values: CDR1 SGHAT, CDR2 FQNNGV. The CDR3 sequence is CASSPRLASNEQFF. CDR3 nucleotide sequence: TGTGCCAGCAGCCCTAGACTAGCCTCCAATGAGCAGTTCTTC.

This sequence joins TRBV28 and TRBJ2-3; D is uncertain. Between the trimmed V and J ends, which lost 4 bases and 5 bases, there was a span of 10 bases. CDR1 is MDHEN and CDR2 is SYDVKM in the germline V gene. The CDR3 sequence is 13 residues long. For the CDR3, the DNA is TGTGCCAGCAGTTCCCCCACAATAGATACGCAGTATTTT. The encoded protein is CASSSPTIDTQYF.

The chain links TRBV19 to TRBJ2-1; perhaps TRBD2 as D (5 bases). The CDR3 length is 15 residues. Germline-derived CDR1 and CDR2 are LNHDA and SQIVND (reference sequence). Trimming took 4 bases from V and 0 from J, leaving 10 bases between them. The CDR3: CASSKLVFSYNEQFF. The CDR3 DNA reads as TGTGCCAGTAGTAAACTAGTATTCTCCTACAATGAGCAGTTCTTC.